This entry describes one T cell receptor (beta chain). Its antigen is unknown. This specimen belongs to a study of CXCR4 blockade with PD-1 therapy in pancreatic cancer. Overall study results and limits: Sequencing covered TCRbeta chains only, not alpha chains. Clone frequency correlated with its number of distinct nucleotide rearrangements. Survival did not correlate with tumor clonality, which averaged 0.14 versus 0.05.

No neoadjuvant therapy was given before resection to the patients supplying these archived tumor blocks. Germline CDR1 reads LNHDA; CDR2 reads SQIVND (reference sequence). The CDR3 contains 13 residues. V was shortened by 5 bases and J by 3 bases, with 8 bases between the two germline ends. Here immunoSEQ multiplex PCR was the method, and the copy in TCRdb shows in-frame clones only, minus some. The sample includes 5,600 or so clones, around 50% of them seen just once. The chain has TRBV19 and TRBJ2-1, with D unclear. Sequenced material: tumor tissue. The TCR sequence derives from a human donor with pancreatic ductal adenocarcinoma. The CDR3 spells CASSVFDYNEQFF. CDR3 sequence (DNA): TGTGCCAGTAGTGTTTTTGACTACAATGAGCAGTTCTTC.